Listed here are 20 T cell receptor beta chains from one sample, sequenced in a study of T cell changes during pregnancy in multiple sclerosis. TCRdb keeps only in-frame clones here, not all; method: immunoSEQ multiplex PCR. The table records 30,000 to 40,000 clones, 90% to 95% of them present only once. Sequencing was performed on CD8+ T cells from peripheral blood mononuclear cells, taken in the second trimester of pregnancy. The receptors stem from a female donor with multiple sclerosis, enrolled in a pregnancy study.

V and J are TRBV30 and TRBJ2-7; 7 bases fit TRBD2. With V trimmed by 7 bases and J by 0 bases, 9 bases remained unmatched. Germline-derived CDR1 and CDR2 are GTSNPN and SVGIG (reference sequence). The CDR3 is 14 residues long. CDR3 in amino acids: CAYYAGANSYEQYF. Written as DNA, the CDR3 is TGTGCCTATTACGCGGGAGCCAACTCCTACGAGCAGTACTTC.

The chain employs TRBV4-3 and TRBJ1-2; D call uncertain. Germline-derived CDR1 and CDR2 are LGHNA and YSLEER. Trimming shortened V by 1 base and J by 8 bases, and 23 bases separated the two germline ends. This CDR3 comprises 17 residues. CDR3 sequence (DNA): TGCGCCAGCAGCCAAGTCCAGACGGAGACGGATCCTAGGGGCTACACCTTC. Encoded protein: CASSQVQTETDPRGYTF.

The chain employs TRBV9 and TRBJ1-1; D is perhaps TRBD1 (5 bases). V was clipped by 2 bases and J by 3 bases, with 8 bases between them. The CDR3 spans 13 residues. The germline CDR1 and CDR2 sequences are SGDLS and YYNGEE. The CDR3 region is CASSVGGDTEAFF. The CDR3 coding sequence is TGTGCCAGCAGCGTGGGGGGAGACACTGAAGCTTTCTTT.

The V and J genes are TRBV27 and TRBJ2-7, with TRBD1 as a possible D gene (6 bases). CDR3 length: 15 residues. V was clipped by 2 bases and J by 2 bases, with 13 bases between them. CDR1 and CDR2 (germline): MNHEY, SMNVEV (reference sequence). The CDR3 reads CASSLGGRFPYEQYF. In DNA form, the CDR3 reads TGTGCCAGCAGTTTAGGGGGCAGGTTCCCCTACGAGCAGTACTTC.

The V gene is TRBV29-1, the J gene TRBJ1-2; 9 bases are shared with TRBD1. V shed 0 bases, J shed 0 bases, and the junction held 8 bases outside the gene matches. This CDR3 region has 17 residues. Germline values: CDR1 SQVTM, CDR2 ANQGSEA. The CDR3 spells CSVEEGQGPKSNYGYTF. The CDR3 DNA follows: TGCAGCGTTGAAGAGGGACAGGGCCCCAAATCTAACTATGGCTACACCTTC.

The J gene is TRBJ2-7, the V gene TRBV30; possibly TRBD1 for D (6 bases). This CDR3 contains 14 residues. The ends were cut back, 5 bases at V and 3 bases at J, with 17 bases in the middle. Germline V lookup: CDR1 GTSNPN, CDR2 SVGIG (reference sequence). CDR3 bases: TGTGCCTGGGGCGCTCCAGGGGCCCTCTACGAGCAGTACTTC. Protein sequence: CAWGAPGALYEQYF.

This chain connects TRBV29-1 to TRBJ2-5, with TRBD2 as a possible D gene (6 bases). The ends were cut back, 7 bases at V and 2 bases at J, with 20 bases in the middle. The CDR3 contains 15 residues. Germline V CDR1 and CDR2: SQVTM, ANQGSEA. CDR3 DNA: TGCAGCGCAACCTCCTACCGGGGGTTTCAAGAGACCCAGTACTTC. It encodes CSATSYRGFQETQYF.

This CDR3 is CATHERDFYNEQFF. CDR3 nucleotides: TGTGCCACCCACGAGCGGGACTTTTACAATGAGCAGTTCTTC. The chain links TRBV6-1 to TRBJ2-1; 7 nucleotides line up with TRBD2. Trimming took 10 bases from V and 4 from J; bases not matched to a gene: 10. The CDR3 has 14 residues. From germline, CDR1 is MNHNS and CDR2 SASEGT.

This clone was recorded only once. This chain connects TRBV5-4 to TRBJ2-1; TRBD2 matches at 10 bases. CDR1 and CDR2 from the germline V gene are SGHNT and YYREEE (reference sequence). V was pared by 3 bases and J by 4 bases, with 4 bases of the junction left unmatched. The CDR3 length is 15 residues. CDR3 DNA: TGTGCCAGCAGCTCAACTAGCGGGGTTTACAATGAGCAGTTCTTC. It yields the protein CASSSTSGVYNEQFF.

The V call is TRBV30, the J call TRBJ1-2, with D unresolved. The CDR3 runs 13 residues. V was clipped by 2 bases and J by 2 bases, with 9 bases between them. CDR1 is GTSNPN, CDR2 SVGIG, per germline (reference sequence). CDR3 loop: CAWSLAENYGYTF. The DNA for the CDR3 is TGTGCCTGGAGTCTCGCGGAGAACTATGGCTACACCTTC.

The CDR3 protein is CASSIGTGWLAEAFF. The DNA for the CDR3 is TGTGCCAGTAGTATAGGAACAGGGTGGTTGGCTGAAGCTTTCTTT. The V and J genes are TRBV19 and TRBJ1-1; D is perhaps TRBD1 (6 bases). Trimming cost V 1 base and J 6 bases, with 15 bases left between them. Germline CDR1 and CDR2: LNHDA and SQIVND (reference sequence). This CDR3 is 15 amino acids long. Drawing the rest from reference TRBV19 and TRBJ1-1, the complete variable domain is DGGITQSPKYLFRKEGQNVTLSCEQNLNHDAMYWYRQDPGQGLRLIYYSQIVNDFQKGDIAEGYSVSREKKESFPLTVTSAQKNPTAFYLCASSIGTGWLAEAFFGQGTRLTVV.

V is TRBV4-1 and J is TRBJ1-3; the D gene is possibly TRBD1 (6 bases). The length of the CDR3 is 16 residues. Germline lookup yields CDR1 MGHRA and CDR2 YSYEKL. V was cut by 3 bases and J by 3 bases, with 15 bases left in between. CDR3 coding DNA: TGCGCCAGCAGCCACGCGGGGGGGCTTGATGGAAACACCATATATTTT. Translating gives CASSHAGGLDGNTIYF.

As DNA, the CDR3 is TGTGCCAGCTCACCCACGGGGGGGACAGACAATGAGCAGTTCTTC. Amino acid sequence: CASSPTGGTDNEQFF. The chain links TRBV18 to TRBJ2-1; maybe TRBD2 (8 bases). CDR1 and CDR2 (germline): KGHSH, LQKENI. V was trimmed by 3 bases and J by 5 bases, leaving 14 bases between them. The CDR3 loop spans 15 amino acids.

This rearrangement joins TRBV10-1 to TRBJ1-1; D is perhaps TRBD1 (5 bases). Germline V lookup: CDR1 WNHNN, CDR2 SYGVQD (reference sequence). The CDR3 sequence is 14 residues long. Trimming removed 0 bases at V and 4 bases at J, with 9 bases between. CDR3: CASSESQGATEAFF. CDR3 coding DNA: TGCGCCAGCAGTGAGTCCCAGGGTGCCACTGAAGCTTTCTTT.

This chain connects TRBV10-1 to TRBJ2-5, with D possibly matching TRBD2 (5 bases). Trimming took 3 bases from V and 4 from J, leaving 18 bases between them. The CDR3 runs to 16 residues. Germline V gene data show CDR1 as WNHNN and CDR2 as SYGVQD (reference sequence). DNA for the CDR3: TGCGCCAGCAGTGAAGAGTGGGAGCAGATAGCAGAGACCCAGTACTTC. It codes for CASSEEWEQIAETQYF.

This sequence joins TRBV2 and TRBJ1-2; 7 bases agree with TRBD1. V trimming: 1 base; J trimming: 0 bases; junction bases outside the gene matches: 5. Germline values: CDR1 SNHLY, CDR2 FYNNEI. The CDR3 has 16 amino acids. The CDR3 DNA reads TGTGCCAGCAGTGAAGTACAGGGGAAGGCTAACTATGGCTACACCTTC. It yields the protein CASSEVQGKANYGYTF.

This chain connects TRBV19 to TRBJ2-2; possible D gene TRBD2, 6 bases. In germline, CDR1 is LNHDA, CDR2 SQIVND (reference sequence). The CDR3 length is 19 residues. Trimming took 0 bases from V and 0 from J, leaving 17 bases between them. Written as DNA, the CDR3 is TGTGCCAGTAGTATAGACTCCCCTATAGCGGACCCGAACACCGGGGAGCTGTTTTTT. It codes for CASSIDSPIADPNTGELFF.

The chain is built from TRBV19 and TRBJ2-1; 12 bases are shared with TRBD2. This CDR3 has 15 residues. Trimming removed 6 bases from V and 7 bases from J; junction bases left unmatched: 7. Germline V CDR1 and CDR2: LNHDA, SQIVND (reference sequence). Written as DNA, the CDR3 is TGTGCCAGTAGAAGGACTAGCGGGGTGGGGAATGAGCAGTTCTTC. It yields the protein CASRRTSGVGNEQFF. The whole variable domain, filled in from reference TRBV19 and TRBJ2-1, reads DGGITQSPKYLFRKEGQNVTLSCEQNLNHDAMYWYRQDPGQGLRLIYYSQIVNDFQKGDIAEGYSVSREKKESFPLTVTSAQKNPTAFYLCASRRTSGVGNEQFFGPGTRLTVL.

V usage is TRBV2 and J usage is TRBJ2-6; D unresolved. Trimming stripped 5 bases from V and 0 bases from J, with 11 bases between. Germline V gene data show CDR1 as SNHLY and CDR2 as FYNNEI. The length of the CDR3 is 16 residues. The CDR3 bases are TGTGCCAGCAGTACCCTTCTTAGCTCTGGGGCCAACGTCCTGACTTTC. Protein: CASSTLLSSGANVLTF.

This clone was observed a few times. The CDR3 DNA follows: TGTGCCAGCAGCCAAGTTCGGGGTCGGGAGGAAAAACTGTTTTTT. Amino acid sequence: CASSQVRGREEKLFF. The gene calls are TRBV14 and TRBJ1-4; D is undetermined. The CDR3 totals 15 residues. Germline V lookup: CDR1 SGHDN, CDR2 FVKESK. With 1 base removed from V and 8 bases from J, the gap between germline ends came to 14 bases.